The source of this T cell receptor (beta chain) is a study of CD8 T cells in Susac syndrome. Study conclusions and caveats: Acknowledgment was made by the study that its TCR sequencing and HLA analysis involved a relatively small number of individuals.

This CDR3 contains 14 residues. CDR1 and CDR2 from the germline V gene are LGHDT and YNNKEL (reference sequence). V shed 4 bases and J 2 bases; nucleotides not matched to a gene: 2. The authors reverse transcribed 0.5 to 1 ug RNA with random hexamers. Amplification of TCR beta CDR3 across 54 Vbeta and 13 Jbeta was performed with immunoSEQ multiplex PCR. MiXCR, applied by TCRdb to the immunoSEQ multiplex PCR reads, yields one record per CDR3 protein. This table has 100,000 to 150,000 distinct CDR3 sequences, about 93% appearing once. In regard to this clonotype: Its antigen is unidentified.

The sequenced sample was CD8+ T cells from PBMCs. V usage is TRBV3-1 and J usage is TRBJ1-3, with 7 nucleotides matching TRBD1. This clonotype originated in a human donor with Susac syndrome. CDR3 residues: CASSPGTAGNTIYF. DNA for the CDR3: TGTGCCAGCAGCCCCGGGACAGCTGGAAACACCATATATTTT.